These T cell receptor beta chains were read from a single sample in a study of cytomegalovirus exposure and HLA in healthy donors. Sequencing used immunoSEQ multiplex PCR; TCRdb keeps in-frame clones, though not all of them. The sample yields 250,000 to 350,000 clones, 70% to 90% seen once. Sequencing was carried out using PBMCs. These receptors all come from a man aged 35 to 55 in good health and CMV-seropositive. Both conserved end residues are part of each CDR3. The D gene is left open where the match is weak.

d_call j_call v_call cdr3_length cdr3_nt cdr3_aa
- TRBJ1-5 TRBV2 15 TGTGCCAGCACTAAAGGGGGGGTTGGCAATCAGCCCCAGCATTTT CASTKGGVGNQPQHF
- TRBJ2-1 TRBV9 16 TGTGCCAGCAGCCGAGGTGGTAGCGGACCCTACAATGAGCAGTTCTTC CASSRGGSGPYNEQFF
TRBD1 TRBJ1-5 TRBV30 14 TGTGCCTGGAGTGTAATAGGGGGCGGTCAGCCCCAGCATTTT CAWSVIGGGQPQHF
TRBD2 TRBJ2-3 TRBV7-7 16 TGTGCTAGCAGCTTATTAGCGGGGGGCGGCCCAGATACGCAGTATTTT CASSLLAGGGPDTQYF
TRBD1 TRBJ1-5 TRBV2 18 TGTGCCAGCAGGGGGACAGGAGCTATTGTTGCGGGCAATCAGCCCCAGCATTTT CASRGTGAIVAGNQPQHF
TRBD2 TRBJ2-3 TRBV5-4 16 TGTGCCAGCAGCTTGGTAGGAGCGGGAGTTGAGAATACGCAGTATTTT CASSLVGAGVENTQYF
- TRBJ2-3 TRBV6-1 15 TGTGCCAGCAGTGACGAGGGCCAAGGCACAGATACGCAGTATTTT CASSDEGQGTDTQYF
- TRBJ2-7 TRBV4-1 15 TGCGCCAGCAGCCAAGTTCGAGGAGGCTCCTACGAGCAGTACTTC CASSQVRGGSYEQYF
- TRBJ2-1 TRBV5-1 16 TGCGCCAGTGGAGGGGGCATTGCCAACGCCTACAATGAGCAGTTCTTC CASGGGIANAYNEQFF
TRBD1 TRBJ1-1 TRBV9 15 TGTGCCAGCAGCGTCGACAGGGGTATGAACACTGAAGCTTTCTTT CASSVDRGMNTEAFF